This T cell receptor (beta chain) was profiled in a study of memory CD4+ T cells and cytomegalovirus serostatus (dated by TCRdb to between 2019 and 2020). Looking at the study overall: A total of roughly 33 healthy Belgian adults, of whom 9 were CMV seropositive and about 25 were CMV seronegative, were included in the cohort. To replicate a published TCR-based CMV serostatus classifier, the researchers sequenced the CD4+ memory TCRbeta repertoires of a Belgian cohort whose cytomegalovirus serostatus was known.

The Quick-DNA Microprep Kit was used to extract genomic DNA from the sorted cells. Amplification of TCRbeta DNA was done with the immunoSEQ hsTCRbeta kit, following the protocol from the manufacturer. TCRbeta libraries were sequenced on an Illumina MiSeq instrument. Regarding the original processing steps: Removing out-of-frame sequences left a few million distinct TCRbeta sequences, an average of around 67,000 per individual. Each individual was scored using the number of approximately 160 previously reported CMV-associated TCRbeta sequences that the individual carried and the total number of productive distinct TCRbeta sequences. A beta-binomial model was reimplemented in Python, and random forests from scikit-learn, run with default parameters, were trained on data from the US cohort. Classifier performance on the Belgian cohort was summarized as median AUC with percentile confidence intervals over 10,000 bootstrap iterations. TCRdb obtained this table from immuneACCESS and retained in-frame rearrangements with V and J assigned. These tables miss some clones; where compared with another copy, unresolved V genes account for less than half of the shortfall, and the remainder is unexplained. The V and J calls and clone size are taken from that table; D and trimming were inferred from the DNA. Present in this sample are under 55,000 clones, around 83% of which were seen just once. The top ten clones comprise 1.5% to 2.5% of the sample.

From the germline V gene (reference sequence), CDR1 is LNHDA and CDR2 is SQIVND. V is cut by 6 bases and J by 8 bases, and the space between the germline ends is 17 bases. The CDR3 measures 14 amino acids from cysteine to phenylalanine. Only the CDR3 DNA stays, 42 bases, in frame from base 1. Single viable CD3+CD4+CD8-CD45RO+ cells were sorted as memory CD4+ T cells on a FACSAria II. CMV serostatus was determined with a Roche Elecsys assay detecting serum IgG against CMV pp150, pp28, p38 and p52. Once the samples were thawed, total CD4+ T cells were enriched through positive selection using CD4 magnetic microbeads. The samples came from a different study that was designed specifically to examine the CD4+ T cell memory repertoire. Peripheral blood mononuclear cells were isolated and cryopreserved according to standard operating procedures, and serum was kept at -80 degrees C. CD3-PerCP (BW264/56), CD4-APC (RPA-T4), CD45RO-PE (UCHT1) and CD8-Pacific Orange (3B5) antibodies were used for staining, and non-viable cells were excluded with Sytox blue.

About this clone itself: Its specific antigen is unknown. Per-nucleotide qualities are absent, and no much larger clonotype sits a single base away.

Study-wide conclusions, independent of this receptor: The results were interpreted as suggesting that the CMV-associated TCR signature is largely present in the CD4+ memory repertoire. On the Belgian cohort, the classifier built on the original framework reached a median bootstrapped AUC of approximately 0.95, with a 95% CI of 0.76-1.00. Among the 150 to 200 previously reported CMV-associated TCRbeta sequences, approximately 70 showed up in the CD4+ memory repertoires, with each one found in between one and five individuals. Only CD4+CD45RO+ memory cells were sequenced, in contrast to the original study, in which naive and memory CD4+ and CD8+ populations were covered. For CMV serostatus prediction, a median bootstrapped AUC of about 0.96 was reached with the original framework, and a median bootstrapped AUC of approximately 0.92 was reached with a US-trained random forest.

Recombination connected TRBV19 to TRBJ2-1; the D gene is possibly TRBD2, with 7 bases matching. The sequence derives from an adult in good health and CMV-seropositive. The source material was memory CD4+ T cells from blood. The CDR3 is CASSRRGALDEQFF. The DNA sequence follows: TGTGCCAGTAGCCGTCGGGGGGCGTTGGATGAGCAGTTCTTC.